This is a list of T cell receptor beta chains from one sample in a study of CD8+ T cells in alopecia areata. Data came from immunoSEQ multiplex PCR; TCRdb stores just in-frame clones and leaves some out. The sample consists of 50,000 to 70,000 clones, roughly 45% of them appearing once. The specimen sequenced was NKG2D-low CD8+ T cells sorted from blood. These receptors all stem from a human donor with alopecia areata. The CDR3 runs from the conserved cysteine through the conserved F or W. The order of the fields is clone size, D gene, V gene, J gene, CDR3 protein, CDR3 DNA. A D gene is named only where the DNA matches it firmly. A clone size is listed for some rows: how often the clone was seen (once, few, many), or a class if it is expanded.

>few|.|TRBV9|TRBJ2-1
CASSVEAGGANEQFF
TGTGCCAGCAGCGTAGAGGCTGGAGGGGCCAATGAGCAGTTCTTC
>.|.|TRBV29-1|TRBJ2-7
CSVEEGQAAGVEQYF
TGCAGCGTTGAAGAAGGGCAGGCCGCTGGGGTCGAGCAGTACTTC
>medium-sized|.|TRBV7-9|TRBJ1-5
CASSPTTGGNQPQHF
TGTGCCAGCAGCCCCACGACCGGAGGCAATCAGCCCCAGCATTTT
>few|.|TRBV7-8|TRBJ2-7
CASSDLRGEYF
TGTGCCAGCAGCGACCTCCGGGGCGAGTACTTC
>few|.|TRBV21-1|TRBJ2-5
CASSKGRPPGLAGDQETQYF
TGTGCCAGCAGCAAAGGGAGGCCTCCGGGACTAGCGGGGGACCAAGAGACCCAGTACTTC
>few|.|TRBV7-9|TRBJ2-1
CASSETVRHNEQFF
TGTGCCAGCAGCGAGACAGTTAGGCACAATGAGCAGTTCTTC
>.|TRBD2|TRBV7-9|TRBJ2-5
CASSFSGGVQETQYF
TGTGCCAGCAGCTTTAGCGGGGGCGTCCAAGAGACCCAGTACTTC
>few|TRBD1|TRBV6-4|TRBJ2-1
CASSGTGSEEQFF
TGTGCCAGCTCCGGGACAGGGTCGGAGGAGCAGTTCTTC
>.|.|TRBV29-1|TRBJ2-1
CSVETRQGGYNEQFF
TGCAGCGTTGAGACTCGGCAGGGGGGCTACAATGAGCAGTTCTTC
>few|TRBD2|TRBV7-9|TRBJ2-7
CASSSGGIPEQYF
TGTGCCAGCAGCTCCGGGGGGATACCGGAGCAGTACTTC
>few|.|TRBV10-3|TRBJ2-7
CAIGPGYEQYF
TGTGCCATCGGACCTGGCTACGAGCAGTACTTC
>medium-sized|TRBD1|TRBV7-2|TRBJ2-7
CASSLGTGNYEQYF
TGTGCCAGCAGCCTTGGGACAGGGAACTACGAGCAGTACTTC
>.|.|TRBV7-9|TRBJ1-4
CASSINSVEKLFF
TGTGCCAGCAGCATAAACTCCGTCGAAAAACTGTTTTTT
>.|TRBD1|TRBV9|TRBJ2-5
CASSATGGTGVETQYF
TGTGCCAGCAGCGCCACCGGGGGGACAGGGGTAGAGACCCAGTACTTC
>.|TRBD1|TRBV5-1|TRBJ2-5
CASSSRTGEGKETQYF
TGCGCCAGCAGCTCTCGGACAGGGGAGGGTAAGGAGACCCAGTACTTC
>.|.|TRBV29-1|TRBJ2-5
CSVEGGAASVPRGTQYF
TGCAGCGTTGAAGGAGGGGCGGCTAGCGTTCCTCGGGGGACCCAGTACTTC
>.|.|TRBV2|TRBJ1-6
CASSEEGTQNSPLHF
TGTGCCAGCAGTGAAGAGGGGACTCAAAATTCACCCCTCCACTTT
>.|.|TRBV5-1|TRBJ1-1
CASSLDDRDLEAFF
TGCGCCAGCAGCTTGGATGATAGGGACCTTGAAGCTTTCTTT
>few|TRBD2|TRBV14|TRBJ2-1
CASSQGGRMNEQFF
TGTGCCAGCAGCCAAGGCGGGAGGATGAATGAGCAGTTCTTC
>.|.|TRBV6-6|TRBJ2-1
CASIGTLEQFF
TGTGCCAGCATCGGAACCCTTGAGCAGTTCTTC
>few|TRBD1|TRBV4-1|TRBJ2-7
CASSHPGQGASYEQYF
TGCGCCAGCAGCCACCCCGGGCAGGGGGCTTCCTACGAGCAGTACTTC
>.|.|TRBV11-2|TRBJ2-3
CASSPKWGSDTQYF
TGTGCCAGCAGCCCGAAGTGGGGATCAGATACGCAGTATTTT
>few|.|TRBV6-6|TRBJ2-7
CASSYSDMGYEQYF
TGTGCCAGCAGTTACTCGGACATGGGGTACGAGCAGTACTTC
>.|.|TRBV29-1|TRBJ1-2
CSVPSSYGYTF
TGCAGCGTTCCATCCAGCTATGGCTACACCTTC
>.|.|TRBV4-1|TRBJ2-5
CASSQAVRGETQYF
TGCGCCAGCAGCCAAGCGGTCCGCGGGGAGACCCAGTACTTC
>.|.|TRBV15|TRBJ2-7
CATSGQSYEQYF
TGTGCCACCAGTGGGCAATCCTACGAGCAGTACTTC
>.|TRBD1|TRBV2|TRBJ1-2
CASRPGTGVGYTF
TGTGCCAGCAGGCCCGGGACAGGGGTTGGCTACACCTTC
>few|.|TRBV6-5|TRBJ2-1
CASSYSQRSSYNEQFF
TGTGCCAGCAGTTACTCCCAGAGGAGCTCCTACAATGAGCAGTTCTTC
>.|.|TRBV4-1|TRBJ1-1
CASSLGVDTEAFF
TGCGCCAGCAGTCTCGGGGTGGACACTGAAGCTTTCTTT
>.|.|TRBV7-3|TRBJ2-1
CASSPPAGGEQFF
TGTGCCAGCAGCCCACCAGCGGGCGGTGAGCAGTTCTTC
>few|.|TRBV4-2|TRBJ2-1
CASSQAGEQFF
TGTGCCAGCAGCCAAGCGGGTGAGCAGTTCTTC
>few|TRBD2|TRBV7-3|TRBJ2-2
CASSAPGTSGGGELFF
TGTGCCAGCAGCGCCCCCGGGACTAGTGGGGGAGGGGAGCTGTTTTTT
>.|.|TRBV7-9|TRBJ1-1
CASTHTTSNTEAFF
TGTGCCAGCACCCATACAACGTCGAACACTGAAGCTTTCTTT
>.|TRBD1|TRBV29-1|TRBJ1-2
CSVGGSDRALGYTF
TGCAGCGTTGGGGGGTCGGACAGGGCGCTTGGCTACACCTTC
>few|TRBD1|TRBV7-2|TRBJ2-7
CASSPRQGDDEQYF
TGTGCCAGCAGCCCTAGACAGGGGGATGACGAGCAGTACTTC
>once|.|TRBV25-1|TRBJ2-4
CASSEWGSQNIQYF
TGTGCCAGCAGTGAATGGGGAAGCCAAAACATTCAGTACTTC
>.|.|TRBV27|TRBJ2-1
CASSFFQGEQFF
TGTGCCAGCAGTTTTTTTCAGGGGGAGCAGTTCTTC
>few|.|TRBV7-9|TRBJ2-1
CASNWGHPNEQFF
TGTGCCAGCAACTGGGGTCACCCCAATGAGCAGTTCTTC
>few|.|TRBV25-1|TRBJ2-1
CASSEYGEQFF
TGTGCCAGCAGTGAATACGGGGAGCAGTTCTTC
>.|.|TRBV6-1|TRBJ1-2
CASSAGGRVGYTF
TGTGCCAGCAGCGCCGGGGGCCGGGTCGGCTACACCTTC
>.|.|TRBV7-9|TRBJ2-1
CASSFNSRSYNEQFF
TGTGCCAGCAGCTTTAACTCACGTTCCTACAATGAGCAGTTCTTC
>.|.|TRBV14|TRBJ1-3
CASSQGALSGNTIYF
TGTGCCAGCAGCCAAGGGGCACTCTCTGGAAACACCATATATTTT
>.|TRBD2|TRBV7-3|TRBJ2-7
CASSSLAGYPYEQYF
TGTGCCAGCAGCTCGTTAGCGGGATACCCCTACGAGCAGTACTTC
>few|.|TRBV7-2|TRBJ2-3
CASSLEGDWTTTDTQYF
TGTGCCAGCAGCTTAGAAGGTGACTGGACAACCACAGATACGCAGTATTTT
>few|.|TRBV21-1|TRBJ2-2
CASTRGGGTGELFF
TGTGCCAGCACGCGGGGGGGAGGCACCGGGGAGCTGTTTTTT